This T cell receptor beta chain was sequenced for a study of blood T cell repertoires in COVID-19. Per the germline V gene, CDR1 is MNHNY and CDR2 is SVGAGI (reference sequence). The V and J ends lost 5 bases and 0 bases respectively, with 16 bases between them. The CDR3 totals 16 residues. Profiled with immunoSEQ multiplex PCR; TCRdb holds only in-frame clones, not every one. The sample holds more than 200,000 clones, under 90% seen once. V usage is TRBV6-6 and J usage is TRBJ1-1; D call uncertain. This receptor was taken from a man aged 60 to 75 with acute or convalescent COVID-19. The sample taken for sequencing was peripheral blood. The CDR3 region has the DNA TGTGCCAGCAGTACTCACGGGGTTCCCATGAACACTGAAGCTTTCTTT. Translating gives CASSTHGVPMNTEAFF.